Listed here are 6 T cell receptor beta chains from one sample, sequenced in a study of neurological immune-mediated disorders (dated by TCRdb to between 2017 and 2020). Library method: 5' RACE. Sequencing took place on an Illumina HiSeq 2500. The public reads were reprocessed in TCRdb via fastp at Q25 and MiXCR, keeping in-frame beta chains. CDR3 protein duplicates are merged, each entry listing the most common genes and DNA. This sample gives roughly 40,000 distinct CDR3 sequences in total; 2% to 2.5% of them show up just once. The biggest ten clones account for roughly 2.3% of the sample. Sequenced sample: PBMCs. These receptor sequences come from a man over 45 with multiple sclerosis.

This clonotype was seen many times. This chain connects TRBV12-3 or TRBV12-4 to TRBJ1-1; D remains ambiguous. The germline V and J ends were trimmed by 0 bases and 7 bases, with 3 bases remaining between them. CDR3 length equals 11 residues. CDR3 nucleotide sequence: TGTGCCAGCAGTTTAGCTTATGAAGCTTTCTTT. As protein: CASSLAYEAFF.

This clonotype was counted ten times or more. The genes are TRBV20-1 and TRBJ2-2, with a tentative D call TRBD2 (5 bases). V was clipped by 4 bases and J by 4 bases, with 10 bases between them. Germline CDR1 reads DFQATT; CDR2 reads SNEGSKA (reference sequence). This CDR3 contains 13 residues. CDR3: CSAIKGSTGELFF. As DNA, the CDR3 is TGCAGTGCTATAAAAGGGAGCACCGGGGAGCTGTTTTTT.

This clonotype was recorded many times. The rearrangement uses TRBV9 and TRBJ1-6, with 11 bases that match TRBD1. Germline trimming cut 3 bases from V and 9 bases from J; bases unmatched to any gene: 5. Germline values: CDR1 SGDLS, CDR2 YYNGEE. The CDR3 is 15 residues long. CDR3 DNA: TGTGCCAGCAGCGCTCCCGGGACAGGGGGTTCACCCCTCCACTTT. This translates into CASSAPGTGGSPLHF.

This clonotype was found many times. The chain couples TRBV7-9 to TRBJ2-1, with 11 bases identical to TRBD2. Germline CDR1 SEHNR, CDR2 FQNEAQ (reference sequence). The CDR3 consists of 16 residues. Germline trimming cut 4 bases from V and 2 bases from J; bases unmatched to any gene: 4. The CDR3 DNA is TGTGCCAGCAGCTCCGGGACTAGCGGAGCCTACAATGAGCAGTTCTTC. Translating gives CASSSGTSGAYNEQFF.

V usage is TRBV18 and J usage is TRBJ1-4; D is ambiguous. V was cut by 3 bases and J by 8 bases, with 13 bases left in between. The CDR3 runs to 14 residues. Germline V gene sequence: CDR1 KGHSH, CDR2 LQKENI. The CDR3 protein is CASSPDLFAEKLFF. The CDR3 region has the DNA TGTGCCAGCTCACCGGACCTTTTCGCCGAAAAACTGTTTTTT.

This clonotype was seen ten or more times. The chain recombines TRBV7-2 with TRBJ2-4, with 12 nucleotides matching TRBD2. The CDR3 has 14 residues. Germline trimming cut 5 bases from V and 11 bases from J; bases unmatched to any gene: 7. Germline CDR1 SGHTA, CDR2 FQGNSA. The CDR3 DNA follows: TGTGCCAGCAGCAACCTAGCGGGGGGGCAATTTCAGTACTTC. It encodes CASSNLAGGQFQYF.